This T cell receptor beta chain was captured in a study of cytomegalovirus exposure and HLA in healthy donors. Points from the study as a whole: A missense DCLRE1C variant was associated with V- and J-gene trimming of TCR beta chains in a later analysis, and an independent cohort replicated the association. Most CMV-associated TCR beta chains appeared HLA-restricted in a later analysis. A later analysis, which compared TCR beta chains of equal frequency, found the HLA-associated ones more clonally expanded. Some highly shared sequence variants likely arose as a pipeline artifact.

The primer mix had 60 Vbeta and 13 Jbeta primers. TCRdb's table, derived via immunoSEQ multiplex PCR, lists solely in-frame clones and lacks some. The sample lists some 120,000 clones, 65% to 80% occurring once. Worth noting for this clone: Its antigen remains unknown.

The sequence derives from a young man in good health and CMV-seronegative. The sample consisted of PBMCs.

CDR3 in DNA: TGTGCCAGCAGCCGGGGGACAGGGGACTACGAGCAGTACTTC. Translation: CASSRGTGDYEQYF. The chain carries TRBV6-5 and TRBJ2-7, with TRBD1 matching over 10 bases. The ends lost 6 bases at V and 3 bases at J; junction bases unmatched: 5. The CDR3 has 14 residues. Germline V gene lookup returns CDR1 MNHEY and CDR2 SVGAGI.